This T cell receptor (beta chain) was retrieved from a study of blood T cell repertoires in COVID-19. As for the study in general: The United States, Italy and Spain supplied acute and convalescent COVID-19 samples. From T cells, B-cell-depleted T cells, or PBMCs came the material, which was cDNA or gDNA.

Per the authors' pipeline: Amplification from reference gene primers served as the basis for estimated nucleated cell counts. Libraries were prepared by immunoSEQ multiplex PCR; TCRdb keeps only in-frame clonotypes and omits some of them. From that table come the V and J calls and clone size; the DNA was used to work out D and trimming. This table has roughly 220,000 clones, 84% appearing once. This clonotype was sampled from a woman aged 55 to 70 with acute or convalescent COVID-19. Sequencing was performed on peripheral blood.

The CDR3 DNA reads TGTGCCAGCGGACCTAGCGGGGGGGCCCGACTCTCTGGGGCCAACGTCCTGACTTTC. It is translated as CASGPSGGARLSGANVLTF. The chain is built from TRBV3-1 (or the pseudogene TRBV3-2) and TRBJ2-6; 12 bases align to TRBD2. The germline V gene encodes CDR1 LGHDT and CDR2 YNNKEL (reference sequence). J lost 0 bases, V lost 8 bases, and 11 bases had no gene match. The CDR3 consists of 19 residues.